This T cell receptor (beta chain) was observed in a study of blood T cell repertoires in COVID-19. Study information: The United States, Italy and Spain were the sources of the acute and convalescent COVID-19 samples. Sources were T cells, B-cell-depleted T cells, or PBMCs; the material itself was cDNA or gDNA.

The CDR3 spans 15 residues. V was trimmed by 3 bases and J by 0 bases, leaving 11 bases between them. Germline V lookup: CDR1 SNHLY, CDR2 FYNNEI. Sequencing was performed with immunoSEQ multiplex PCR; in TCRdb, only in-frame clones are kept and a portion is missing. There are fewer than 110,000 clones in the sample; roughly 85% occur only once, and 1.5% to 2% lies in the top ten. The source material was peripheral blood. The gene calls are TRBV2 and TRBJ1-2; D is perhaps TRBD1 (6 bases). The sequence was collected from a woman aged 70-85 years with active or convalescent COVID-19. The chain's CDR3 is CASSEEQGTNYGYTF. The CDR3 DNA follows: TGTGCCAGCAGTGAGGAACAGGGAACTAACTATGGCTACACCTTC.